Listed below are T cell receptor beta chains from one sample, sequenced in a study of cytotoxic CD8 clonotypes in ibrutinib-treated CLL. The repertoire was sequenced with immunoSEQ multiplex PCR; TCRdb's copy has only in-frame clones and lacks some. The sample consists of under 150,000 clones, less than 90% of them appearing once. The source was PBMCs, collected after 24 months of ibrutinib treatment. The receptors originated from a human donor with chronic lymphocytic leukemia. Both conserved end residues are part of each CDR3.

TRBV7-2	TRBJ1-3	CASSLDSDSGNTIYF
TRBV6-5	TRBJ2-3	CASTNSGGPTDTQYF
TRBV9	TRBJ2-5	CASSQTPETQYF
TRBV28	TRBJ1-5	CASSLLDQPQHF
TRBV7-8	TRBJ2-1	CASSSGLNNEQFF
TRBV27	TRBJ1-1	CASSLRGGNTEAFF
TRBV5-8	TRBJ1-2	CASSLLRERYGYTF
TRBV5-1	TRBJ1-2	CASSEQGVDGYTF
TRBV12-5	TRBJ1-2	CASGSGTGRRGYTF
TRBV7-9	TRBJ1-1	CASSLSANTEAFF
TRBV2	TRBJ2-3	CASTGQGTDTQYF
TRBV15	TRBJ1-4	CATSRDLGNEKLFF
TRBV28	TRBJ1-2	CASSLGPNISF
TRBV5-1	TRBJ1-2	CASSLNRIGYGYTF
TRBV30	TRBJ1-6	CAWRTEEVSPLHF
TRBV2	TRBJ1-6	CASRRTGWPTSPLHF
TRBV7-9	TRBJ1-1	CATQWGRGNTEAFF
TRBV4-2	TRBJ1-5	CASSQVWDRGNQPQHF
TRBV18	TRBJ2-2	CASTSRVPGRMNTGELFF
TRBV11-2	TRBJ2-2	CASSLDGAGTVPLGTGELFF
TRBV30	TRBJ2-7	CAWSGQGTYEQYF
TRBV14	TRBJ2-5	CASSQDLASGGNSGTQYF
TRBV5-1	TRBJ1-4	CASSSGQGAGNEKLFF
TRBV7-2	TRBJ2-7	CASSLYGTAYEQYF
TRBV18	TRBJ1-5	CASSGEGRGYQPQHF
TRBV28	TRBJ2-7	CASSPGTGSRYEQYF
TRBV27	TRBJ1-1	CASSTGRNTEAFF
TRBV4-2	TRBJ2-7	CASSLSGASYEQYF
TRBV28	TRBJ2-3	CASQGGVVVTDTQYF
TRBV6-5	TRBJ1-2	CASSGDRADYGYTF
TRBV18	TRBJ2-5	CASSPGQGKRETQYF
TRBV5-6	TRBJ2-7	CASSFDIYEQYF
TRBV6-5	TRBJ1-5	CASSDGGSTPQHF
TRBV7-6	TRBJ1-4	CASSPGSRLFF
TRBV10-3	TRBJ1-1	CAISESVTPGGEAFF
TRBV4-3	TRBJ2-1	CASSQDRLAGGVRFF
TRBV9	TRBJ1-6	CASSVGVSPLHF
TRBV7-2	TRBJ2-7	CASSSGRYEQYF
TRBV15	TRBJ2-3	CATSPGTGGFDTQYF
TRBV7-3	TRBJ2-5	CASSPMTGGFETQYF